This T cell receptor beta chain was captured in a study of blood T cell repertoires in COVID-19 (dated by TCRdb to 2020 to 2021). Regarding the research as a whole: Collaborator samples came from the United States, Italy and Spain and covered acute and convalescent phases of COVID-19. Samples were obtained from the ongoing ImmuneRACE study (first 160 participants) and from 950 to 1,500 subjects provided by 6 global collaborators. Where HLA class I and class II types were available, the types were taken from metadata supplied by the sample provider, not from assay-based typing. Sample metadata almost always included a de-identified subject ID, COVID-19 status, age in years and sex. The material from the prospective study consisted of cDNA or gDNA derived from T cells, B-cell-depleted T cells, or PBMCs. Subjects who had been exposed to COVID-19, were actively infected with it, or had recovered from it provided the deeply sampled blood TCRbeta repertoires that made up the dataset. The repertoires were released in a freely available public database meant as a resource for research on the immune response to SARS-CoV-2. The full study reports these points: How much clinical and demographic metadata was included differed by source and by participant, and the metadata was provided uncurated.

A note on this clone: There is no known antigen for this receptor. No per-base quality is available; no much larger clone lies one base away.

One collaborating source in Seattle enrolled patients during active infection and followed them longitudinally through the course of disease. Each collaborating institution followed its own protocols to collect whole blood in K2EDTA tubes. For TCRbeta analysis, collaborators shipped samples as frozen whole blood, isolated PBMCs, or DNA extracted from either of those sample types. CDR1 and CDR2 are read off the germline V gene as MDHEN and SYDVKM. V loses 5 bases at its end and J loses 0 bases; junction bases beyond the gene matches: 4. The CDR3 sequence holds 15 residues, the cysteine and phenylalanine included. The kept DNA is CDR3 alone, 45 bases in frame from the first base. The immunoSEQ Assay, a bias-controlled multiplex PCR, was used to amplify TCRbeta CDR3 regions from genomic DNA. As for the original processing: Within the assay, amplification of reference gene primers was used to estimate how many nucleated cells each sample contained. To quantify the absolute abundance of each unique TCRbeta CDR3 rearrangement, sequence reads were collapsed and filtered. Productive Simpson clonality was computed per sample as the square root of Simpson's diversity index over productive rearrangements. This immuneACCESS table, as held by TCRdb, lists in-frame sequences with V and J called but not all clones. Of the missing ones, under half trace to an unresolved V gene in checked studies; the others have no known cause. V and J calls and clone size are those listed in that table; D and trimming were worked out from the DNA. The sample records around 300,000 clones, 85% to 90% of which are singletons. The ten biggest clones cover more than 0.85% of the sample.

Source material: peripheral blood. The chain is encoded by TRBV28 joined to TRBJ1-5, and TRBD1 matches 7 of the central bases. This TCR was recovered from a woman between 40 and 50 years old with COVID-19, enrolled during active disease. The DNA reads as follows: TGTGCCAGCAGTCGACAGGGAAATAGCAATCAGCCCCAGCATTTT. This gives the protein CASSRQGNSNQPQHF.